This T cell receptor (beta chain) appears in the sequencing data of a study of cytomegalovirus exposure and HLA in healthy donors. General study findings and limits: Sequencing had likely introduced a cluster of highly shared sequence variants as an artifact.

This CDR3 is 14 amino acids long. Germline lookup yields CDR1 LNHDA and CDR2 SQIVND (reference sequence). V lost 1 base and J lost 5, with 8 bases in between. The PCR made use of 60 Vbeta and 13 Jbeta primers. The data were produced by immunoSEQ multiplex PCR, yet TCRdb's version contains in-frame clones alone and is incomplete. Seen here are 200,000 or so clones, 65% to 85% observed once, and the top ten hold just under 3%. Note on this clone: Its antigen is not known.

V usage is TRBV19 and J usage is TRBJ2-2; D is perhaps TRBD2 (6 bases). The source of this sequence is a woman aged 25 to 39 in good health and CMV-seronegative. The specimen was PBMCs. CDR3 nucleotide sequence: TGTGCCAGTAGTATAGCAGGAGGGACCGGGGAGCTGTTTTTT. This codes for CASSIAGGTGELFF.